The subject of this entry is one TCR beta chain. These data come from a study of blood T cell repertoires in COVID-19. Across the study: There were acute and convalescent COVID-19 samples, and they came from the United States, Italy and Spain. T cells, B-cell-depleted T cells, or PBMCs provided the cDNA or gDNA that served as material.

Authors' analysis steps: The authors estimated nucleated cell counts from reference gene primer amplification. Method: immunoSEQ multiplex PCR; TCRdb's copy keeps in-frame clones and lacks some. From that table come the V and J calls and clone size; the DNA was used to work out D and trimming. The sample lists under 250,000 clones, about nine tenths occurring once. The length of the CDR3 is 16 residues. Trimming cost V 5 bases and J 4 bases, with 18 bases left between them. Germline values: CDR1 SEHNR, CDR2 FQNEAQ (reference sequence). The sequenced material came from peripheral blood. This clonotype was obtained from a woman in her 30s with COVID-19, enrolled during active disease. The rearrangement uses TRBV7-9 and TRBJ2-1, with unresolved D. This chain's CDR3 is CASSPPSGLGYNEQFF. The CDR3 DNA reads TGTGCCAGCAGCCCCCCGTCAGGCCTGGGTTACAATGAGCAGTTCTTC. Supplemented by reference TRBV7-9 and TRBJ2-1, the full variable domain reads DTGVSQNPRHKITKRGQNVTFRCDPISEHNRLYWYRQTLGQGPEFLTYFQNEAQLEKSRLLSDRFSAERPKGSFSTLEIQRTEQGDSAMYLCASSPPSGLGYNEQFFGPGTRLTVL.